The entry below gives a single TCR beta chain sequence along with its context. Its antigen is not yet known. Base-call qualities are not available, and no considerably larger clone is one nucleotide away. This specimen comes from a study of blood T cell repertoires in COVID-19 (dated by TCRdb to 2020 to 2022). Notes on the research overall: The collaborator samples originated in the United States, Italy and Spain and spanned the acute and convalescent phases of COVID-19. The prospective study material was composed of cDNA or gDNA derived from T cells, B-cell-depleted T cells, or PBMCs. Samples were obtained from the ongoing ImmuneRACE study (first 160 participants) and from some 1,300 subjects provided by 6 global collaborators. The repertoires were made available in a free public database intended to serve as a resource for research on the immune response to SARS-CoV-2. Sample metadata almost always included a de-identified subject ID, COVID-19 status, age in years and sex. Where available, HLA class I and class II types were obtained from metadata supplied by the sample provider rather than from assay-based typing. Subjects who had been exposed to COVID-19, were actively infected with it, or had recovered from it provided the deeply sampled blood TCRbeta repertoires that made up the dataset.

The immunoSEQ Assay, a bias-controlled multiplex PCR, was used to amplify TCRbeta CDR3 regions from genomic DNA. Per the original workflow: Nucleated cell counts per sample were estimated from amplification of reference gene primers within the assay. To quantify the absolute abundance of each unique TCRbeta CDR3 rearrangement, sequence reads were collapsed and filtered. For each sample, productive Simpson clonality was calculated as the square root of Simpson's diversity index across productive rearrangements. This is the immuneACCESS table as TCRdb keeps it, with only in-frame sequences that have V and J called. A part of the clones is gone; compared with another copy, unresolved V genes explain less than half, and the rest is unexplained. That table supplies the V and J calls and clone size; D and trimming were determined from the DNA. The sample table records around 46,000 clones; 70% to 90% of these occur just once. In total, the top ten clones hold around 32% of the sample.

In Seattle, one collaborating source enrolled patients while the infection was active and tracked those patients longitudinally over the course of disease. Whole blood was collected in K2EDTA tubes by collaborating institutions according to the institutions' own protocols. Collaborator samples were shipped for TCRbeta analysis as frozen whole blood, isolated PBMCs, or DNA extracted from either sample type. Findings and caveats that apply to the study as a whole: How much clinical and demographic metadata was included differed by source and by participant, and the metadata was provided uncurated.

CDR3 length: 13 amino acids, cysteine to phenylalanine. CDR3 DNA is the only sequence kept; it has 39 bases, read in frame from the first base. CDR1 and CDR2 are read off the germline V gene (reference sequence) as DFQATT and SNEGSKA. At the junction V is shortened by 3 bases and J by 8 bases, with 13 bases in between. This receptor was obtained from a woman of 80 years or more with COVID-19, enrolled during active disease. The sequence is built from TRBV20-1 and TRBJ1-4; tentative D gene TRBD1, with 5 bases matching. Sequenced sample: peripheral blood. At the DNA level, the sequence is TGCAGTGCTAGTCAGGGTTACGGAGAAAAACTGTTTTTT. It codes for CSASQGYGEKLFF.